The sequence of this T cell receptor beta chain was determined in a study of blood T cell repertoires in COVID-19. Study-level information: The samples span acute and convalescent COVID-19 from the United States, Italy and Spain.

Original data processing: Cell counts per sample came from amplifying reference gene primers. The table came from immunoSEQ multiplex PCR; TCRdb's copy has only in-frame clones and leaves some out. The D gene and trimming were derived from the DNA, and the V and J assignments and clone size from that table. The sample has more than 200,000 clones; 85% to 90% are singletons. The CDR3 has 15 amino acids. The germline V gene encodes CDR1 SGDLS and CDR2 YYNGEE. Trimming left V 0 bases short and J 4 bases short, with 13 bases between. This chain links TRBV9 with TRBJ1-1; possibly TRBD1 for D (6 bases). This TCR was sampled from a woman aged 60-75 years with COVID-19, enrolled during active disease. Material for sequencing was peripheral blood. In DNA form, the CDR3 reads TGTGCCAGCAGCGTAGCGGGGGGGCTGGGCACTGAAGCTTTCTTT. Encoded protein: CASSVAGGLGTEAFF.